This T cell receptor (beta chain) was captured by sequencing in a study of T cell changes during pregnancy in multiple sclerosis. The V gene end was trimmed by 7 bases and the J gene end by 6 bases; junction bases not matched to a gene: 7. In germline, CDR1 is MDHEN, CDR2 SYDVKM. The CDR3 contains 13 residues. Data came from immunoSEQ multiplex PCR; TCRdb stores just in-frame clones and leaves some out. This table has some 39,000 clones, around 94% appearing once. The chain employs TRBV28 and TRBJ2-7; TRBD1 matches 9 bases. This receptor was identified in a female donor with multiple sclerosis, enrolled in a pregnancy study. Sequenced sample: PBMCs (not recorded whether the cells were cultured). The DNA of the CDR3 is TGTGCCAGCACGGTGGGACAGGGAGGCGAGCAGTACTTC. This sequence encodes CASTVGQGGEQYF.